These T cell receptor beta chains were read from a single sample in a study of shared clonotypes between healthy human individuals. TCRdb keeps only in-frame clones here, not all; method: immunoSEQ multiplex PCR. The sample lists over a million clones; around three quarters were seen once. Sequenced input: memory CD4+ T cells from PBMCs. These receptors were collected from a man between 18 and 35 years old in good health. Some clones in this sample may be carry-over from other donors' samples. Both conserved end residues are part of each CDR3. Fields, in order: clone size, J gene, V gene, D gene, CDR3 DNA, CDR3 protein. A D gene is named only where the DNA matches it firmly. Clone size is stated in some rows and not others, as once, few, many or a class when expanded.

abundance: .; j_gene: TRBJ1-1; v_gene: TRBV6-1; d_gene: TRBD1; CDR3nt: TGTGCCAGCAGTGAAAGGGGGCTGAACACTGAAGCTTTCTTT; CDR3aa: CASSERGLNTEAFF
abundance: .; j_gene: TRBJ2-5; v_gene: TRBV2; d_gene: TRBD1; CDR3nt: TGTGCCAGCAGCGCCGACAGGGGCAGAGAGACCCAGTACTTC; CDR3aa: CASSADRGRETQYF
abundance: .; j_gene: TRBJ2-3; v_gene: TRBV29-1; d_gene: .; CDR3nt: TGCAGCGTTGTCCCGGGGCCCCTCGCAGATACGCAGTATTTT; CDR3aa: CSVVPGPLADTQYF
abundance: .; j_gene: TRBJ2-5; v_gene: TRBV6-5; d_gene: TRBD1; CDR3nt: TGTGCCAGCATGCAGGGACAGGGGTTAGGGGCCCAGTACTTC; CDR3aa: CASMQGQGLGAQYF
abundance: .; j_gene: TRBJ1-1; v_gene: TRBV6-1; d_gene: .; CDR3nt: TGTGCCAGCAGTGAAATTGCGAACACTGAAGCTTTCTTT; CDR3aa: CASSEIANTEAFF
abundance: .; j_gene: TRBJ2-7; v_gene: TRBV9; d_gene: TRBD2; CDR3nt: TGTGCCAGCAGCAGAGGGACTAGCGGGAGCGGGTACGAGCAGTACTTC; CDR3aa: CASSRGTSGSGYEQYF
abundance: .; j_gene: TRBJ1-6; v_gene: TRBV15; d_gene: TRBD1; CDR3nt: TGTGCCACCAGCTCCGACAGGGGTAATTCACCCCTCCACTTT; CDR3aa: CATSSDRGNSPLHF
abundance: once; j_gene: TRBJ1-3; v_gene: TRBV7-2; d_gene: .; CDR3nt: TGTGCCAGCAGCTTAGCTACAGGGCCTGGAAACACCATATATTTT; CDR3aa: CASSLATGPGNTIYF
abundance: .; j_gene: TRBJ1-1; v_gene: TRBV28; d_gene: TRBD1; CDR3nt: TGTGCCAGCAGTTTTCTTGGGACAGAGAACACTGAAGCTTTCTTT; CDR3aa: CASSFLGTENTEAFF
abundance: .; j_gene: TRBJ2-3; v_gene: TRBV7-2; d_gene: .; CDR3nt: TGTGCCAGCAGCCCTCAGCGGACCACAGATACGCAGTATTTT; CDR3aa: CASSPQRTTDTQYF
abundance: once; j_gene: TRBJ1-5; v_gene: TRBV6-4; d_gene: .; CDR3nt: TGTGCCAGCAGTCCGAAACAAGGGTATCAGCCCCAGCATTTT; CDR3aa: CASSPKQGYQPQHF
abundance: .; j_gene: TRBJ2-1; v_gene: TRBV5-1; d_gene: TRBD1; CDR3nt: TGCGCCAGCAGCACGACGGGACAGGGGAGTGAGCAGTTCTTC; CDR3aa: CASSTTGQGSEQFF
abundance: .; j_gene: TRBJ2-2; v_gene: TRBV18; d_gene: .; CDR3nt: TGTGCCAGCTCACCGAGAGGGGGGAGTGATACCGGGGAGCTGTTTTTT; CDR3aa: CASSPRGGSDTGELFF
abundance: .; j_gene: TRBJ2-1; v_gene: TRBV6-5; d_gene: .; CDR3nt: TGTGCCAGCAGGGAAAGCAAGGAACACAATGAGCAGTTCTTC; CDR3aa: CASRESKEHNEQFF
abundance: .; j_gene: TRBJ2-4; v_gene: TRBV30; d_gene: .; CDR3nt: TGTGCCTGGAGCCGGGGGAGTAGTGCCAAAAACATTCAGTACTTC; CDR3aa: CAWSRGSSAKNIQYF
abundance: .; j_gene: TRBJ2-1; v_gene: TRBV18; d_gene: TRBD1; CDR3nt: TGTGCCAGCTCATCGTACGGGACAGGGTATGATGAGCAGTTCTTC; CDR3aa: CASSSYGTGYDEQFF
abundance: .; j_gene: TRBJ1-4; v_gene: TRBV14; d_gene: TRBD1; CDR3nt: TGTGCCAGCAGCAGGCGCAGGGGGTCGTCTAATGAAAAACTGTTTTTT; CDR3aa: CASSRRRGSSNEKLFF
abundance: few; j_gene: TRBJ2-1; v_gene: TRBV14; d_gene: .; CDR3nt: TGTGCCAGCAGCCGGCCACTATTGGGCGAGCAGTTCTTC; CDR3aa: CASSRPLLGEQFF
abundance: .; j_gene: TRBJ2-4; v_gene: TRBV11-2; d_gene: .; CDR3nt: TGTGCCAGCAGCTTGGCCTGGGACATTCAGTACTTC; CDR3aa: CASSLAWDIQYF
abundance: .; j_gene: TRBJ2-3; v_gene: TRBV7-8; d_gene: .; CDR3nt: TGTGCCAGCAGCTCCAGGACAGTTAGCACAGATACGCAGTATTTT; CDR3aa: CASSSRTVSTDTQYF